This TCR beta chain was observed in a study of blood T cell repertoires in COVID-19. The wider study: Material from acute and convalescent COVID-19 was sourced from the United States, Italy and Spain.

Participants came from some 26 US areas, aged roughly 18 to 95 years. Before they entered the study, exposed participants had met a COVID-19 case within 2 weeks. Produced via immunoSEQ multiplex PCR; TCRdb's table is partial and in-frame only. This sample has 250,000 or so clones; approximately 90% occur once, and the top ten carry roughly 2.9%. This clone was recorded once. Other nucleotide sequences from this sample produce the same CDR3. Deletions cut 5 bases from V and 2 bases from J, with 3 bases between. CDR3 length equals 11 residues. Germline V CDR1 and CDR2: SGHAT, FQNNGV. Sequenced sample: PBMCs or T cells enriched from blood (not recorded which). The chain employs TRBV11-2 and TRBJ2-5; D is uncertain. The sequence was collected from a man aged 35-49 years who had been exposed to COVID-19. CDR3 in amino acids: CASSQQETQYF. DNA of the CDR3: TGTGCCAGCAGCCAGCAAGAGACCCAGTACTTC.